This T cell receptor (beta chain) was profiled in a study of shared clonotypes between healthy human individuals. Across the whole study: Three plates each covered CD4 naive and memory; CD8 naive two, CD8 memory one.

In the naive CD8 group, cells lacked CD45RO and were positively selected for CCR7, so terminally differentiated effector memory CD45RA+ cells were left out. The CDR3 contains 14 residues. Germline CDR1 SGDLS, CDR2 YYNGEE. The V end lost 4 bases, the J end lost 4 bases, and 15 bases lay between the germline ends. Method: immunoSEQ multiplex PCR; TCRdb's copy keeps in-frame clones and lacks some. The sample comprises 800,000 or so clones, 96% of which are singletons, and about 0.25% rests with the top ten. V usage is TRBV9 and J usage is TRBJ2-7; weak D call: TRBD2 (5 bases). The source material was naive CD8+ T cells sorted from blood. The clonotype was recovered from a man aged 25 to 40 in good health. In nucleotides, the CDR3 is TGTGCCAGCAGCATCCATTTCGAGGGTTACGAGCAGTACTTC. Translated: CASSIHFEGYEQYF.